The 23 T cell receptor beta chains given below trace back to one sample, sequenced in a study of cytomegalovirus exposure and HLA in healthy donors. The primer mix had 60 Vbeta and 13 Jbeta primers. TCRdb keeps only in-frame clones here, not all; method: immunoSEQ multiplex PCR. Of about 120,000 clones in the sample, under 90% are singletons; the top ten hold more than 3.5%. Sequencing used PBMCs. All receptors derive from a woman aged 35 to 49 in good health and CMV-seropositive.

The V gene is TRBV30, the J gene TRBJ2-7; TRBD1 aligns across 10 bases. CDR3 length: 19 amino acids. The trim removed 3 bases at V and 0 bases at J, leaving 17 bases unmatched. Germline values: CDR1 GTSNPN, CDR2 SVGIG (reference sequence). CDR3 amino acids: CAWSRGGSARDRGSYEQYF. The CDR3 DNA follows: TGTGCCTGGAGCCGGGGGGGGAGTGCCCGGGACAGGGGCTCCTACGAGCAGTACTTC.

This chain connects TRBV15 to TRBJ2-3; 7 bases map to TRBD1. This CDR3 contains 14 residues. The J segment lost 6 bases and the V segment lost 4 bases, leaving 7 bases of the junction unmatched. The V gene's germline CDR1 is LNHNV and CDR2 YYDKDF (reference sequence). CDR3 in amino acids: CATSKDRVFDTQYF. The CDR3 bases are TGTGCCACCAGCAAAGACAGGGTTTTCGATACGCAGTATTTT.

CDR3: CSVEELAGGEQFF. The DNA for the CDR3 is TGCAGCGTTGAAGAACTAGCGGGAGGTGAGCAGTTCTTC. This sequence joins TRBV29-1 and TRBJ2-1, with 12 bases aligning to TRBD2. The CDR3 covers 13 residues. CDR1 is SQVTM, CDR2 ANQGSEA, per germline. The trim removed 0 bases at V and 9 bases at J, leaving 0 bases unmatched.

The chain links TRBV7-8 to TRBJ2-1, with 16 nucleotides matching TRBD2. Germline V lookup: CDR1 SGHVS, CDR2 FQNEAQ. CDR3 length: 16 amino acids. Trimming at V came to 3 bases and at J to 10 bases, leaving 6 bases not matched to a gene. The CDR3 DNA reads TGTGCCAGCAGCTTCCCAGGGACTAGCGGGAGGGGGGAGCAGTTCTTC. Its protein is CASSFPGTSGRGEQFF.

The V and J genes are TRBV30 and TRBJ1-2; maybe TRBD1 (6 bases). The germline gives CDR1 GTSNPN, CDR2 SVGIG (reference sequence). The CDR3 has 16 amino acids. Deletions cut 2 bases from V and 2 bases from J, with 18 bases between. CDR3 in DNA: TGTGCCTGGAGTCTATTGGACAGTAGACTAAACTATGGCTACACCTTC. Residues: CAWSLLDSRLNYGYTF.

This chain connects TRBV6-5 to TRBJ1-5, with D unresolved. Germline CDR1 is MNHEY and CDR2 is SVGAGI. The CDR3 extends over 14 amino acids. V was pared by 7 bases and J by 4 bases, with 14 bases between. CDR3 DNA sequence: TGTGCCAGCAAAAGTGACGGCGGAAATCAGCCCCAGCATTTT. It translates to CASKSDGGNQPQHF.

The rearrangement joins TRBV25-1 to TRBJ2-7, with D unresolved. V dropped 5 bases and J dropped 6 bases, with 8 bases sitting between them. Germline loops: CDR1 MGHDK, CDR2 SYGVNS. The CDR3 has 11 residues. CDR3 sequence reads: CASSLSGEQYF. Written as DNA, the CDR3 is TGTGCCAGCAGTCTAAGTGGCGAGCAGTACTTC.

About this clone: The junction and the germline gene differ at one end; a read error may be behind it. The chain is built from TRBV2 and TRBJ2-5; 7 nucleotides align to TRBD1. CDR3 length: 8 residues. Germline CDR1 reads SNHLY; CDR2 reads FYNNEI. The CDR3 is CARRDRDF. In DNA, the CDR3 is TGTGCCCGCCGGGACAGAGACTTC.

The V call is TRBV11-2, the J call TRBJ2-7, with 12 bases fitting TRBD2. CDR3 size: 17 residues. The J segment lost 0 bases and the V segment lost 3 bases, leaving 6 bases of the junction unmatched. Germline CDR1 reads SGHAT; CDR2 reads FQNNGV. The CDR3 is CASSFGLAGSSSYEQYF. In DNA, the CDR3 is TGTGCCAGCAGCTTCGGACTAGCGGGGTCGTCCTCCTACGAGCAGTACTTC.

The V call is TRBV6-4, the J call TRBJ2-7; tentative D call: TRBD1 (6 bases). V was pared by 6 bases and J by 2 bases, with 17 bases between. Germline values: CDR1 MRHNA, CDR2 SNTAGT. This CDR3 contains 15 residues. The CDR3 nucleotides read TGTGCCAGCAGCTTTGGGGCAGGGGAGACCTACGAGCAGTACTTC. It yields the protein CASSFGAGETYEQYF.

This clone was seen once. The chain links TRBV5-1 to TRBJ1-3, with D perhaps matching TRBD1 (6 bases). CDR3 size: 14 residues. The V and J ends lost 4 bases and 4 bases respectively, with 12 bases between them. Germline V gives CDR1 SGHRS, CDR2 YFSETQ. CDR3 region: CASSQGTSGNTIYF. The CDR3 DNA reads TGCGCCAGCAGCCAGGGGACATCAGGAAACACCATATATTTT.

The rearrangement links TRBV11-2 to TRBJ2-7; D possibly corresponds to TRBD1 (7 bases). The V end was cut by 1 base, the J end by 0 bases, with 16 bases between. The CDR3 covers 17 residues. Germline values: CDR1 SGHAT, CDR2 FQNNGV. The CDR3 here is CASSLGGIPGGSYEQYF. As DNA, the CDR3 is TGTGCCAGCAGCTTAGGCGGGATTCCAGGGGGCTCCTACGAGCAGTACTTC.

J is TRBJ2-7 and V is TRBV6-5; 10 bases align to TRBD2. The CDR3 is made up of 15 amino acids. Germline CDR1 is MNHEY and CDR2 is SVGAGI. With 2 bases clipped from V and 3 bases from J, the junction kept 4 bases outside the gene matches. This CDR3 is CASSYAASGSYEQYF. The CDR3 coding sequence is TGTGCCAGCAGTTACGCAGCTAGCGGGAGCTACGAGCAGTACTTC.

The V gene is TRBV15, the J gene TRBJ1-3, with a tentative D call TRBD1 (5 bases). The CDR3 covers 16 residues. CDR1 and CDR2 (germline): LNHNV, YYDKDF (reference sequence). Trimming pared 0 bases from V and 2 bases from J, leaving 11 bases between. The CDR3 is CATSRDLGLAGNTIYF. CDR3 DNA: TGTGCCACCAGCAGAGATTTGGGGCTTGCTGGAAACACCATATATTTT.

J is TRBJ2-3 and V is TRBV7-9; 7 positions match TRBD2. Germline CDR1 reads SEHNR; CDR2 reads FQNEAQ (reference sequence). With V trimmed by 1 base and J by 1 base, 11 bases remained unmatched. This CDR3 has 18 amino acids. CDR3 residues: CASSLVTSVSWGTDTQYF. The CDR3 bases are TGTGCCAGCAGCTTAGTTACTAGCGTCTCATGGGGCACAGATACGCAGTATTTT.

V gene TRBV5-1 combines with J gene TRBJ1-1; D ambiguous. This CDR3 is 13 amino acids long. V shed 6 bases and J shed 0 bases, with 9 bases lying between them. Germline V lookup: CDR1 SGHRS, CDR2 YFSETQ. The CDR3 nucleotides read TGCGCCAGCAACAGTGAGTTGAACACTGAAGCTTTCTTT. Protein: CASNSELNTEAFF. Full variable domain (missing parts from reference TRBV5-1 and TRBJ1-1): KAGVTQTPRYLIKTRGQQVTLSCSPISGHRSVSWYQQTPGQGLQFLFEYFSETQRNKGNFPGRFSGRQFSNSRSEMNVSTLELGDSALYLCASNSELNTEAFFGQGTRLTVV.

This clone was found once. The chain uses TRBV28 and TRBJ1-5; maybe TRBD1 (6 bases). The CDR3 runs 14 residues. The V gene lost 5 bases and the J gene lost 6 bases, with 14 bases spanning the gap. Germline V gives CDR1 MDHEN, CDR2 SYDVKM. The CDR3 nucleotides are TGTGCCAGCAGTGCGCGGACAGAGAGTCAGCCCCAGCATTTT. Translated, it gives CASSARTESQPQHF.

The CDR3 nucleotides are TGTGCCAGCAGCTCAGGATTCGGCAATGAGCAGTTCTTC. It encodes CASSSGFGNEQFF. The chain combines TRBV5-4 with TRBJ2-1; D is unclear. Trimming took 3 bases from V and 6 from J, leaving 10 bases between them. This CDR3 is built from 13 residues. Germline CDR1 and CDR2: SGHNT and YYREEE (reference sequence).

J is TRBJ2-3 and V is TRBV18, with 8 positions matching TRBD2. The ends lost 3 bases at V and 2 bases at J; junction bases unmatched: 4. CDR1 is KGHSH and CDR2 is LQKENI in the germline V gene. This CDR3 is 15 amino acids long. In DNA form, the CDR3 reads TGTGCCAGCTCACCCACTAGCGGAGCCACAGATACGCAGTATTTT. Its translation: CASSPTSGATDTQYF.

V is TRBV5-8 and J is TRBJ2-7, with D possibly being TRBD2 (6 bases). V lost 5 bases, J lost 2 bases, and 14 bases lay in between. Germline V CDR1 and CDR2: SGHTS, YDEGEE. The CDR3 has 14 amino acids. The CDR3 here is CASRGTGSPYEQYF. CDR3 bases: TGTGCCAGCAGAGGGACCGGGAGCCCCTACGAGCAGTACTTC.

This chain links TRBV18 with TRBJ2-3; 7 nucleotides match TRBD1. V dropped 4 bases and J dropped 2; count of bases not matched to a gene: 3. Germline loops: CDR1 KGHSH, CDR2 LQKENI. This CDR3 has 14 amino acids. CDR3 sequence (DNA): TGTGCCAGCTCACTTGGACAGGCCACAGATACGCAGTATTTT. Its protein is CASSLGQATDTQYF.

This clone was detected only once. CDR3 in amino acids: CATSRGLAGGWDEQFF. As DNA, the CDR3 is TGTGCCACCAGCAGGGGACTAGCGGGGGGATGGGATGAGCAGTTCTTC. The rearrangement uses TRBV15 and TRBJ2-1, with 15 bases identical to TRBD2. Unmatched junction bases numbered 5, after V lost 3 bases and J lost 8 bases. CDR1 is LNHNV, CDR2 YYDKDF, per germline (reference sequence). CDR3 size: 16 residues.

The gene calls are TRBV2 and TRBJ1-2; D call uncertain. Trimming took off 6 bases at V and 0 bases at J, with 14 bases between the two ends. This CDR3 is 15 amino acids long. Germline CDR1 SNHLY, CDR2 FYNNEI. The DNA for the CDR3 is TGTGCCAGCAGCCATAAGCAAACGGCTAACTATGGCTACACCTTC. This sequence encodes CASSHKQTANYGYTF.